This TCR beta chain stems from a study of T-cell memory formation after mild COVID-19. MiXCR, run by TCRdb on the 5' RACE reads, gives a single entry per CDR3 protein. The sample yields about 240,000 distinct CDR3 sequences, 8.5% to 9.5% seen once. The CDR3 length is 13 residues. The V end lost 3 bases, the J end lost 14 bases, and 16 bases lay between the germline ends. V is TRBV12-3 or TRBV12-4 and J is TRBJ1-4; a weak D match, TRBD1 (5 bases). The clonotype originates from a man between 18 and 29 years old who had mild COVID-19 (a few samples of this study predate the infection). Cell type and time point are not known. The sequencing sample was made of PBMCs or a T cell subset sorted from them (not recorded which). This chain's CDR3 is CASSLDGMAGLFF. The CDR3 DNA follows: TGTGCCAGCAGTTTGGATGGTATGGCAGGGCTGTTTTTT.